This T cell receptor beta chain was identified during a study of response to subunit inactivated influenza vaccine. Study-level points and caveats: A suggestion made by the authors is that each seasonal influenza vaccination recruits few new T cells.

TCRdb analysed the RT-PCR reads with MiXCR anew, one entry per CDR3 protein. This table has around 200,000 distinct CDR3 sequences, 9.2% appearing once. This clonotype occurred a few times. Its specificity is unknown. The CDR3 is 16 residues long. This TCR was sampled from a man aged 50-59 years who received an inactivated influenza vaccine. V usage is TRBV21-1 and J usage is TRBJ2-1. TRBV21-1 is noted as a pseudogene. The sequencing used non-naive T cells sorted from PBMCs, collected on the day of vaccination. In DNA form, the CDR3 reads TGTGCCAGCAGCAAAGCTCACCCGAGCTCCTACAATGAGCAGTTCTTC. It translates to CASSKAHPSSYNEQFF.